These 6 T cell receptor beta chains share one sample of origin, sequenced in a study of T cell responses to AZD1222 COVID-19 vaccine (dated by TCRdb to 2020 to 2022). The library came from the immunoSEQ multiplex PCR assay. In TCRdb, the immuneACCESS table is reduced to in-frame sequences with V and J assigned. These tables do not hold every clone; where another copy was compared, an unresolved V gene accounts for under half, and the others remain unexplained. The sample table lists roughly 89,000 clones, roughly 90% of them with a count of one. Approximately 4.5% of the sample is taken by the ten largest. This specimen's time point label, per the study, means: baseline before first vaccination. The sample's treatment or condition label, in plain terms: meningococcal conjugate vaccine given as trial control. The sequenced sample was peripheral blood, obtained on day 0 of MenACWY control vaccination. Source of these receptors: an adult in good health.

The sample holds one count of this clone. The chain is built from TRBV20-1 and TRBJ2-7; 7 bases fit TRBD1. The CDR3 covers 11 residues. V trimming: 3 bases; J trimming: 6 bases; junction bases outside the gene matches: 2. Per germline, CDR1 DFQATT and CDR2 SNEGSKA (reference sequence). In DNA, the CDR3 is TGCAGTGCTAGGGGGACAGTCGAGCAGTACTTC. Amino acid sequence: CSARGTVEQYF.

V usage is TRBV30 and J usage is TRBJ1-1; D is perhaps TRBD1 (5 bases). V lost 5 bases and J lost 1, with 11 bases in between. The germline V gene has CDR1 GTSNPN and CDR2 SVGIG (reference sequence). The CDR3 covers 13 residues. In DNA, the CDR3 is TGTGCCTGGGGGGGGTGGGAGAACACTGAAGCTTTCTTT. Protein: CAWGGWENTEAFF.

The chain is built from TRBV4-3 and TRBJ1-6; D not resolved. This CDR3 has 15 amino acids. Germline values: CDR1 LGHNA, CDR2 YSLEER. Between the trimmed V and J ends, which lost 0 bases and 4 bases, there was a span of 7 bases. The CDR3 loop reads CASSQENGYNSPLHF. In nucleotides, the CDR3 is TGCGCCAGCAGCCAAGAGAACGGATATAATTCACCCCTCCACTTT.

The rearrangement joins TRBV14 to TRBJ2-1; 13 nucleotides line up with TRBD2. The germline CDR1 and CDR2 sequences are SGHDN and FVKESK. V gave up 0 bases and J gave up 2 bases; unmatched junction bases: 4. The CDR3 runs to 18 residues. The CDR3 bases are TGTGCCAGCAGCCAAGATAAGACTAGCGGGAGGACCTACAATGAGCAGTTCTTC. Amino acid sequence: CASSQDKTSGRTYNEQFF.

The gene calls are TRBV15 and TRBJ1-1; 9 bases line up with TRBD1. Germline V gene data show CDR1 as LNHNV and CDR2 as YYDKDF (reference sequence). Losses at the gene ends were 0 bases for V and 7 bases for J; bases not matched to a gene: 6. CDR3 length equals 15 residues. The CDR3 sequence is CATSRDNRGPSEAFF. The CDR3 DNA sequence: TGTGCCACCAGCAGAGATAACAGGGGGCCAAGTGAAGCTTTCTTT.

This chain joins TRBV28 and TRBJ2-1; D gene ambiguous. V was pared by 6 bases and J by 7 bases, with 13 bases between. Germline V lookup: CDR1 MDHEN, CDR2 SYDVKM. The CDR3 spans 13 residues. For the CDR3, the DNA is TGTGCCAGCAGCCTCACCGCGGAGAATGAGCAGTTCTTC. The encoded protein is CASSLTAENEQFF. Full variable domain (missing parts from reference TRBV28 and TRBJ2-1): DVKVTQSSRYLVKRTGEKVFLECVQDMDHENMFWYRQDPGLGLRLIYFSYDVKMKEKGDIPEGYSVSREKKERFSLILESASTNQTSMYLCASSLTAENEQFFGPGTRLTVL.